This TCR beta chain was documented in a study of shared clonotypes between healthy human individuals. The study's findings and limits: Generation probability values for non-shared clonotypes were lower than those for clonotypes shared by all four donors.

Clones were sequenced by immunoSEQ multiplex PCR, and TCRdb holds only the in-frame ones, with some missing. This table has some 2.1 million clones, 95% appearing once. Germline lookup yields CDR1 SGHNT and CDR2 YYREEE (reference sequence). V shed 3 bases, J shed 5 bases, and the junction held 5 bases outside the gene matches. The length of the CDR3 is 14 residues. Comments on this clone: As yet, its antigen is unknown.

The TCR sequence derives from a man aged 18 to 35 in good health. The specimen was naive CD4+ T cells sorted from blood. The subset was: CD45RA+ positively selected. This chain connects TRBV5-4 to TRBJ2-5; 9 nucleotides align to TRBD1. This CDR3 is CASSWGTGLETQYF. The CDR3 nucleotides are TGTGCCAGCAGCTGGGGGACAGGGCTGGAGACCCAGTACTTC.